This TCR beta chain was profiled in a study of blood T cell repertoires in COVID-19. As for the study in general: Sites in the United States, Italy and Spain provided acute and convalescent COVID-19 samples. Sources were T cells, B-cell-depleted T cells, or PBMCs; the material itself was cDNA or gDNA.

In its sample, this clone was seen once. CDR1 and CDR2 (germline): LNHDA, SQIVND (reference sequence). V gave up 3 bases and J gave up 6 bases, with 18 bases separating them. The CDR3 consists of 16 residues. Per the authors' pipeline: Quantification of nucleated cells was approximated via reference gene primer amplification. Sequencing used immunoSEQ multiplex PCR; TCRdb keeps in-frame clones, though not all of them. V and J calls and clone size are given by that table; D and trimming were obtained from the DNA. Of roughly 130,000 clones listed, 65% to 85% are singletons. The TCR was taken from a man in his sixties or seventies with acute or convalescent COVID-19. V usage is TRBV19 and J usage is TRBJ1-5; no reliable D call. The sample consisted of peripheral blood. DNA of the CDR3: TGTGCCAGTAGTATGTCGGGAGGGCGGGAAGGTCAGCCCCAGCATTTT. Its protein is CASSMSGGREGQPQHF.